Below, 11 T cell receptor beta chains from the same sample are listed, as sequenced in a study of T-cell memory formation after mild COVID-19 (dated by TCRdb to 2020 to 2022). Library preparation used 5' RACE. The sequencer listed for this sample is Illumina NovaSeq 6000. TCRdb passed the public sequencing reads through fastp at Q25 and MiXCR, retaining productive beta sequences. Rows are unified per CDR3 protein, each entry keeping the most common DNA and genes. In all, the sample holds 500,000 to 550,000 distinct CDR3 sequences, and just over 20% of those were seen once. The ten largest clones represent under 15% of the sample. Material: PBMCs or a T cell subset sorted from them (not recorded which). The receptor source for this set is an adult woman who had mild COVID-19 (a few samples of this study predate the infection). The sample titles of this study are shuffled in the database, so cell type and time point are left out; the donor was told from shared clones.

The CDR3 reads CASSGRRGNTGELFF. CDR3 DNA: TGTGCCAGCAGCGGACGCAGGGGGAACACCGGGGAGCTGTTTTTT. The V call is TRBV11-3, the J call TRBJ2-2, with D perhaps matching TRBD1 (6 bases). There are 15 residues in the CDR3. Trimming took 5 bases from V and 1 from J, leaving 11 bases between them. Germline lookup yields CDR1 SGHNT and CDR2 YENEEA. Variable domain in full (rest from reference TRBV11-3 and TRBJ2-2): EAGVVQSPRYKIIEKKQPVAFWCNPISGHNTLYWYLQNLGQGPELLIRYENEEAVDDSQLPKDRFSAERLKGVDSTLKIQPAELGDSAVYLCASSGRRGNTGELFFGEGSRLTVL.

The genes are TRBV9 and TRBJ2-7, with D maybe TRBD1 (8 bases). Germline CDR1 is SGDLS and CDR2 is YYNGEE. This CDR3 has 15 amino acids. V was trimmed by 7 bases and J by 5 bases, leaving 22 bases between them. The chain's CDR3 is CASGGGQALGDEQYF. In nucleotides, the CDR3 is TGTGCCAGCGGGGGGGGACAGGCCCTCGGGGACGAGCAGTACTTC.

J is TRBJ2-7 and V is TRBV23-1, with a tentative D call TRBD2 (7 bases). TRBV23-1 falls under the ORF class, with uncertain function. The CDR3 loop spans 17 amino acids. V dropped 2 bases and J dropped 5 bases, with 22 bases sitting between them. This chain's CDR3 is CASSQNPPLGRGNEQYF. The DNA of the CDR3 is TGCGCCAGCAGTCAAAACCCCCCCCTAGGGAGGGGGAACGAGCAGTACTTC.

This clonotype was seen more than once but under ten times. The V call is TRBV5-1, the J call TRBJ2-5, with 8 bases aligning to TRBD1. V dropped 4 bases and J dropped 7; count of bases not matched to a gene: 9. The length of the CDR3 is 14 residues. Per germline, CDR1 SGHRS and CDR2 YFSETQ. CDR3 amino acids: CASSPGTGLATQYF. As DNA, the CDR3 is TGCGCCAGCAGCCCAGGGACAGGTCTGGCGACCCAGTACTTC.

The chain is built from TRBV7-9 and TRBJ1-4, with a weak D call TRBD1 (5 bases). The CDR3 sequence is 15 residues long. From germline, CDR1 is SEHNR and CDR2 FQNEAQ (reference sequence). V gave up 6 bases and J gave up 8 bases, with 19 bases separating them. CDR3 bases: TGTGCCAGCAGACCTGACAGTACCGGTCGGGAAAAACTGTTTTTT. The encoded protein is CASRPDSTGREKLFF.

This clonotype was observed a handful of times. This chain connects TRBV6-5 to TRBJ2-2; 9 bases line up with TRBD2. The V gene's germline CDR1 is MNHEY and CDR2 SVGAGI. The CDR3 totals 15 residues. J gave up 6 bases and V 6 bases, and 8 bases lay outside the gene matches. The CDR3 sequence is CASSPRRLAAGELFF. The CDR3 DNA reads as TGTGCCAGCAGCCCCAGACGACTAGCGGCCGGGGAGCTGTTTTTT.

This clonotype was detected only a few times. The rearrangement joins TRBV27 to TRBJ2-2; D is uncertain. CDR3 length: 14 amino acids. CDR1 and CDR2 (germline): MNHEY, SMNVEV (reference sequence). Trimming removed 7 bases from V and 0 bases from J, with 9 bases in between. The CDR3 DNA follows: TGTGCCAGCAAAAGTCTGGCGAACACCGGGGAGCTGTTTTTT. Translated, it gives CASKSLANTGELFF.

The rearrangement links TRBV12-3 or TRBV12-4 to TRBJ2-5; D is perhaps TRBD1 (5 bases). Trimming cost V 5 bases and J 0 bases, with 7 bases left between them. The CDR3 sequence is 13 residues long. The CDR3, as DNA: TGTGCCAGCAGTGCAGGGAACCAAGAGACCCAGTACTTC. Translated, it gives CASSAGNQETQYF.

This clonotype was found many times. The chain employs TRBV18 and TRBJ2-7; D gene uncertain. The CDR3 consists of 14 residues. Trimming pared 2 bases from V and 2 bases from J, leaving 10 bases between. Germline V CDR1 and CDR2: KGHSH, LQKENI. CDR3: CASSPLVRPYEQYF. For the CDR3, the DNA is TGTGCCAGCTCACCATTAGTCAGACCCTACGAGCAGTACTTC.

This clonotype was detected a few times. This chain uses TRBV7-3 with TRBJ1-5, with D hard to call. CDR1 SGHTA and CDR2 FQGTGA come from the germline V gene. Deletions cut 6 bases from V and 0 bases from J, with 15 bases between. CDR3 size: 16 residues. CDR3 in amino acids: CASSSSDGDSNQPQHF. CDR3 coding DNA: TGTGCCAGCAGTTCTTCTGACGGAGATAGCAATCAGCCCCAGCATTTT.

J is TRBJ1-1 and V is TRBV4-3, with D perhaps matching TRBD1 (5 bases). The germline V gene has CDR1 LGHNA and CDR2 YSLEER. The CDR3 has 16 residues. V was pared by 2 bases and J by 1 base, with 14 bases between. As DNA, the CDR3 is TGCGCCAGCAGCCAACTCGCGGGACTCCGGAACACTGAAGCTTTCTTT. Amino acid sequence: CASSQLAGLRNTEAFF.